The source of this T cell receptor beta chain is a study of blood T cell repertoires in COVID-19. About the study: Acute and convalescent COVID-19 samples came from the United States, Italy and Spain.

This CDR3 comprises 15 residues. CDR1 is SGHRS, CDR2 YFSETQ, per germline. V gave up 4 bases and J gave up 3 bases; unmatched junction bases: 8. Sequenced by immunoSEQ multiplex PCR; TCRdb stores in-frame clones only, minus some. The table lists around 160,000 clones, roughly 84% of them singletons, with 38% in the top ten. The TCR comes from a human donor in a cohort sampled during active COVID-19. The rearrangement joins TRBV5-1 to TRBJ2-5, with 8 bases aligning to TRBD1. Material: peripheral blood. CDR3 bases: TGCGCCAGCAGCCAGCTGTGGACAGGGAAAGAGACCCAGTACTTC. Its translation: CASSQLWTGKETQYF.